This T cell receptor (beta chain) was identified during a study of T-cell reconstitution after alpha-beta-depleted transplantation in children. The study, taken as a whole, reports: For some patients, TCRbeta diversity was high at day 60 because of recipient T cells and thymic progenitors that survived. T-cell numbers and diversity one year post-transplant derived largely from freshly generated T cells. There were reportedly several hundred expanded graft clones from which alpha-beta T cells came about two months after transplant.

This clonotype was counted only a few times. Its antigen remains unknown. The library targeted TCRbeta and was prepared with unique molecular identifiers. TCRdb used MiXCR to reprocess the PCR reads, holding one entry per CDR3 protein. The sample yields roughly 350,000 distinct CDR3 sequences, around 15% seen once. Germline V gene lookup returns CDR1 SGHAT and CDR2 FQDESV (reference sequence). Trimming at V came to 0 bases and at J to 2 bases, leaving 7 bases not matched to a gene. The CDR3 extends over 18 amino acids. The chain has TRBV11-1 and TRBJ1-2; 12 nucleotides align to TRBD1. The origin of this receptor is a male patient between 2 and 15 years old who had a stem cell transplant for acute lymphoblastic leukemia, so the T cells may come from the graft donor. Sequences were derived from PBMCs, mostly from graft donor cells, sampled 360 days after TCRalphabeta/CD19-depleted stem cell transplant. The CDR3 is CASSLAQRDRGLNYGYTF. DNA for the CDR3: TGTGCCAGCAGCTTAGCACAACGGGACAGGGGGCTGAACTATGGCTACACCTTC.